A selection of T cell receptor beta chains follows, all from one sample in a study of post-analysis software for immune sequencing data. In TCRdb, the PCR reads were re-called with MiXCR into one record per CDR3 protein. Altogether about 260,000 distinct CDR3 sequences are present, 30% to 45% being singletons, with the ten largest covering around 4.8%. The material sequenced was blood. These receptors were taken from a girl aged 10-17 years with multiple sclerosis. The CDR3 runs from the conserved cysteine through the conserved F or W. D genes are given only for firm matches. Clone size appears in some rows only: once, few, many, or a class for an expanded clone.

d_call	clone_size	j_call	v_call	cdr3_nt	cdr3_aa
NA	many	TRBJ1-2	TRBV6-1	TGTACCAGCAGTGAAGCAGGGAACTATGGCTACACCTTC	CTSSEAGNYGYTF
TRBD2	few	TRBJ2-3	TRBV16	TGTGCCAGCAGCCAACAACGGGGGGGCGGTGCAGATACGCAGTATTTT	CASSQQRGGGADTQYF
TRBD1	many	TRBJ1-4	TRBV4-1	TGCGCCAGCAACCCCAGGGGGGGCGGGATGAATGAAAAACTGTTTTTT	CASNPRGGGMNEKLFF
NA	NA	TRBJ2-3	TRBV24-1	TGTGCCACCCAAATAACGAACTCTCCAGATACGCAGTATTTT	CATQITNSPDTQYF
NA	many	TRBJ2-1	TRBV28	TGTGCCAGCATTCCCAGGAGCTCCTACAATGAGCAGTTCTTC	CASIPRSSYNEQFF
NA	many	TRBJ2-1	TRBV14	TGTGCCAGCAGCCGGATTAATGAGCAGTTCTTC	CASSRINEQFF
NA	many	TRBJ1-5	TRBV20-1	TGCAGTGCTCAACCCCCGGTGTTTAGGGATCAGCCCCAGCATTTT	CSAQPPVFRDQPQHF
NA	NA	TRBJ1-1	TRBV5-1	TGCGCCAGCAGCTTGGCCGGACAGTCGAACACTGAAGCTTTCTTT	CASSLAGQSNTEAFF
NA	NA	TRBJ2-4	TRBV5-5	TGTGCCAGCAGTTTGGGCGGTGGGCAGGCGATGAAAAACATTCAGTACTTC	CASSLGGGQAMKNIQYF
TRBD2	NA	TRBJ2-3	TRBV12-3/TRBV12-4	TGTGCCAGCTCTTATACTAGCGTGCGCGCAGATATGCAGTATTTT	CASSYTSVRADMQYF
TRBD2	many	TRBJ2-1	TRBV5-1	TGCGCCAGCAGCTCCAATCCGACTAGCGGGAGGGTTCTACTGAAAAATGAGCAGTTCTTC	CASSSNPTSGRVLLKNEQFF
TRBD2	many	TRBJ2-1	TRBV5-1	TGCGCCAGCAGCCCCAGAAGGGCTAGCGGAAGCTCCTACAATGAGCAGTTCTTC	CASSPRRASGSSYNEQFF
TRBD2	NA	TRBJ2-3	TRBV7-9	TGTGCCAGCAGTTCGACTAGCGGTTACGCAGATACGCAGTATTTT	CASSSTSGYADTQYF
NA	NA	TRBJ2-2	TRBV20-1	TGCAGTGCTAGAGATAATTGGGCGTCAAACACCGGGGAGCTGTTTTTT	CSARDNWASNTGELFF
TRBD2	many	TRBJ2-7	TRBV12-3/TRBV12-4	TGTGCCAGCAGCTGGACAGCGGGAGGCGAGCAGTACTTC	CASSWTAGGEQYF
TRBD1	NA	TRBJ2-2	TRBV6-5	TGTGCCAGCAGACTGACAGGGGTGCACGGGGAGCTGTTTTTT	CASRLTGVHGELFF
NA	many	TRBJ2-3	TRBV27	TGTGCCAGCAGTTTAATTACGCAGTATTTT	CASSLITQYF
TRBD2	many	TRBJ2-1	TRBV14	TGTGCCAGCCTAAAGGGAGGGCCGAGCAATGAGCAGTTCTTC	CASLKGGPSNEQFF
NA	many	TRBJ1-1	TRBV20-1	TGCAGTGCTAGAGAAGACGGGAGAAAGAACACTGAAGCTTTCTTT	CSAREDGRKNTEAFF
TRBD2	few	TRBJ2-1	TRBV7-2	TGTGCCAGCAGCTTAGATATACTAGCGACAAACTTCTCCTACAATGAGCAGTTCTTC	CASSLDILATNFSYNEQFF
NA	NA	TRBJ2-3	TRBV30	TGTGCCTGGACCTCAGGGGGGGGCACAGATACGCAGTATTTT	CAWTSGGGTDTQYF
NA	many	TRBJ2-3	TRBV5-6	TGTGCCAGCAGCTGGGACGCGGGCACAGATACGCAGTATTTT	CASSWDAGTDTQYF
NA	NA	TRBJ1-4	TRBV18	TGTGCCAGCTCACCTCGATCACAGAAAAATGAAAAACTGTTTTTT	CASSPRSQKNEKLFF
NA	many	TRBJ2-4	TRBV7-9	TGTGCCAGCAGCGCCCAGATTCATGGCATTCAGTACTTC	CASSAQIHGIQYF
TRBD1	many	TRBJ1-1	TRBV12-5	TGTGCTAGTGGTTTGAAACAGGGGCTGCACACTGAAGCTTTCTTT	CASGLKQGLHTEAFF
NA	many	TRBJ2-3	TRBV20-1	TGCAGTGCCGAGGACATAGAAGCCACAGATACGCAGTATTTT	CSAEDIEATDTQYF
TRBD2	few	TRBJ2-5	TRBV2	TGTGCCAGCAGTGAAGTAGCGGGGGGACAGGAGACCCAGTACTTC	CASSEVAGGQETQYF
NA	many	TRBJ1-5	TRBV5-6	TGTGCCAGCAGCTTGGGGACCCTACATCAGCCCCAGCATTTT	CASSLGTLHQPQHF
NA	many	TRBJ1-4	TRBV12-3/TRBV12-4	TGTGCCAGCACTTGGACAGCGGCCCTTGGTGAAAAACTGTTTTTT	CASTWTAALGEKLFF
NA	NA	TRBJ2-3	TRBV15	TGTGCCACCAGCAGAGATGGACGGACAAAGGCAGATACGCAGTATTTT	CATSRDGRTKADTQYF
TRBD1	many	TRBJ2-3	TRBV20-1	TGCAGTGCTGCCCGGACAGGTGGAGATACGCAGTATTTT	CSAARTGGDTQYF
NA	many	TRBJ1-4	TRBV6-5	TGTGCCAGCAGGAAGGAAGGTCGTGCAAAACTGTTTTTT	CASRKEGRAKLFF
TRBD2	many	TRBJ2-3	TRBV20-1	TGCAGTGCCCCTCCACCCGGGACTAGCGGAGATACGCAGTATTTT	CSAPPPGTSGDTQYF
TRBD2	many	TRBJ2-3	TRBV20-1	TGCAGTGCTAGAGATCGAGCGGGAGGAACGGGAAATACGCAGTATTTT	CSARDRAGGTGNTQYF
NA	once	TRBJ2-4	TRBV29-1	TGCAGCGTTGGAGGCTCGGGGAATGTAGCCAAAAACATTCAGTACTTC	CSVGGSGNVAKNIQYF
NA	NA	TRBJ1-5	TRBV7-8	TGTGCCAGCAGCTTAGTTCTAGATCAGCCCCAGCATTTT	CASSLVLDQPQHF
NA	many	TRBJ1-5	TRBV3-1	TGTGCCAGCAGCCAAGGAATCGCAGGCCCAGGGCAGCCCCAGCATTTT	CASSQGIAGPGQPQHF
TRBD2	once	TRBJ2-1	TRBV12-3/TRBV12-4	TGTGCCAGCAGTTTAGTTCCGGGACTAGCGGGATCAAGCTACAATGAGCAGTTCTTC	CASSLVPGLAGSSYNEQFF
NA	few	TRBJ2-2	TRBV3-1	TGTGCCAGCAGCCAAGATTGGGGGGACCCGGCGAACACCGGGGAGCTGTTTTTT	CASSQDWGDPANTGELFF
TRBD1	many	TRBJ2-1	TRBV29-1	TGCAGCGTTGAGGGACAGGGGGACTACAATGAGCAGTTCTTC	CSVEGQGDYNEQFF
NA	NA	TRBJ1-2	TRBV5-6	TGTGCCAGCAGCTTCCCGGGACGGTTCTATGGCTACACCTTC	CASSFPGRFYGYTF
TRBD1	many	TRBJ1-4	TRBV25-1	TGTGCCAGCAGTGACGTCAGGACAGGGGACGAAAAACTGTTTTTT	CASSDVRTGDEKLFF
NA	few	TRBJ1-6	TRBV5-5	TGTGCCAGCAGCTTCCTGCGTTCCCTTAATAATTCACCCCTCCACTTT	CASSFLRSLNNSPLHF